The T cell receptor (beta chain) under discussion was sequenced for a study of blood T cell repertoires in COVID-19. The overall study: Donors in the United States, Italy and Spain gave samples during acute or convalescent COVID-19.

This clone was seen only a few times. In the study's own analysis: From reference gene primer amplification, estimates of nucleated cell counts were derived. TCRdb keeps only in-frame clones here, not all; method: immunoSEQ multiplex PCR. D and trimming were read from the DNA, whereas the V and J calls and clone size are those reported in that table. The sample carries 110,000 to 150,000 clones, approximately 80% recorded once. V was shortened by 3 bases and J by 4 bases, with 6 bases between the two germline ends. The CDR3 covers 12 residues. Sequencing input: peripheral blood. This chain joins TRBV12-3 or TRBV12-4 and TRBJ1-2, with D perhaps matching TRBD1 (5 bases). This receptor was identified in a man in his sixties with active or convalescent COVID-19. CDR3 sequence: CASSLDTYGYTF. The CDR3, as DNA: TGTGCCAGCAGTTTGGACACCTATGGCTACACCTTC.